These 25 T cell receptor beta chains came from one sample sequenced in a study of blood T cell repertoires in COVID-19 (dated by TCRdb to between 2020 and 2021). Libraries were constructed by the immunoSEQ multiplex PCR assay. This immuneACCESS table, as held by TCRdb, lists in-frame sequences with V and J called but not all clones. Of the missing ones, under half trace to an unresolved V gene in checked studies; the others have no known cause. This sample is represented by more than 300,000 clones; around 90% of them were singletons. Clones ranked in the top ten supply 0.8% to 1.3% of the sample. Sequenced input: peripheral blood. The receptors were sampled from a woman between 35 and 50 years old with COVID-19, enrolled during active disease.

The V call is TRBV10-3, the J call TRBJ1-1, with TRBD1 as a possible D gene (6 bases). V dropped 6 bases and J dropped 1 base, with 15 bases sitting between them. CDR3 length: 15 residues. The germline V gene encodes CDR1 ENHRY and CDR2 SYGVKD. As DNA, the CDR3 is TGTGCCATCAGCCACGGGGGGGGCAGGAACACTGAAGCTTTCTTT. It codes for CAISHGGGRNTEAFF.

The rearrangement links TRBV7-8 to TRBJ1-5; the match to TRBD1 covers 7 bases. CDR1 and CDR2 (germline): SGHVS, FQNEAQ. CDR3 length: 14 residues. V gave up 6 bases and J gave up 4 bases; unmatched junction bases: 6. The CDR3 sequence is CASRSDRLNQPQHF. CDR3 DNA sequence: TGTGCCAGCAGATCGGACAGGTTGAATCAGCCCCAGCATTTT.

The chain couples TRBV6-6 to TRBJ1-2; D may be TRBD1 (5 bases). The V and J ends lost 6 bases and 2 bases respectively, with 16 bases between them. In germline, CDR1 is MNHNY, CDR2 SVGAGI (reference sequence). The length of the CDR3 is 15 residues. CDR3 in amino acids: CASSLRGTGNYGYTF. CDR3 DNA: TGTGCCAGCAGCCTACGGGGGACGGGAAACTATGGCTACACCTTC.

The J gene is TRBJ2-1, the V gene TRBV13, with 8 bases matching TRBD1. There are 16 residues in the CDR3. V shed 5 bases, J shed 3 bases, and the junction held 9 bases outside the gene matches. Germline V gives CDR1 PRHDT, CDR2 FYEKMQ (reference sequence). Written as DNA, the CDR3 is TGTGCCAGCAGCCCAAGGGCAGGGGGCTTCTACAATGAGCAGTTCTTC. This gives the protein CASSPRAGGFYNEQFF.

V usage is TRBV28 and J usage is TRBJ1-5; possible D gene TRBD1, 5 bases. Germline CDR1 MDHEN, CDR2 SYDVKM. The V end was cut by 3 bases, the J end by 7 bases, with 13 bases between. The CDR3 runs to 14 residues. DNA of the CDR3: TGTGCCAGCAGTTTGGGCCCTCGGGGGCAGCCCCAGCATTTT. It yields the protein CASSLGPRGQPQHF.

Only one count was recorded for this clone. The chain has TRBV12-3 or TRBV12-4 and TRBJ2-2; tentative D call: TRBD2 (6 bases). Trimming took 1 base from V and 6 from J, leaving 6 bases between them. The CDR3 contains 13 residues. In nucleotides, the CDR3 is TGTGCCAGCAGTTTAGGGGGGGCCGGGGAGCTGTTTTTT. The encoded protein is CASSLGGAGELFF.

The chain couples TRBV11-2 to TRBJ2-1, with 7 bases aligning to TRBD1. CDR1 and CDR2 from the germline V gene are SGHAT and FQNNGV. This CDR3 has 15 amino acids. J was trimmed by 7 bases and V by 1 base; bases with no gene match: 7. DNA of the CDR3: TGTGCCAGCAGCTTAGCTGGACAGGATCTGAATGAGCAGTTCTTC. It is translated as CASSLAGQDLNEQFF. The entire variable domain, with the rest obtained from reference TRBV11-2 and TRBJ2-1, is as follows: EAGVAQSPRYKIIEKRQSVAFWCNPISGHATLYWYQQILGQGPKLLIQFQNNGVVDDSQLPKDRFSAERLKGVDSTLKIQPAKLEDSAVYLCASSLAGQDLNEQFFGPGTRLTVL.

This clone was counted a single time. The rearrangement uses TRBV5-1 and TRBJ1-3; TRBD1 might be the D (5 bases). Trimming took 2 bases from V and 6 from J, leaving 9 bases between them. The germline gives CDR1 SGHRS, CDR2 YFSETQ. CDR3 length: 13 residues. CDR3 residues: CASSLGGENTIYF. CDR3 DNA: TGCGCCAGCAGCTTAGGAGGGGAAAACACCATATATTTT.

CDR3 amino acids: CATSPRGQGYEQYF. CDR3 DNA: TGTGCCACCAGCCCCCGGGGACAGGGCTACGAGCAGTACTTC. The chain uses TRBV15 and TRBJ2-7; 9 bases are a match to TRBD1. J lost 3 bases, V lost 5 bases, and 5 bases had no gene match. The germline V gene has CDR1 LNHNV and CDR2 YYDKDF (reference sequence). This CDR3 has 14 residues. The full variable domain, completed using reference TRBV15 and TRBJ2-7, is DAMVIQNPRYQVTQFGKPVTLSCSQTLNHNVMYWYQQKSSQAPKLLFHYYDKDFNNEADTPDNFQSRRPNTSFCFLDIRSPGLGDTAMYLCATSPRGQGYEQYFGPGTRLTVT.

This chain uses TRBV30 with TRBJ2-5; 7 bases are a match to TRBD2. V trimming: 2 bases; J trimming: 6 bases; junction bases outside the gene matches: 3. This CDR3 is 12 amino acids long. Germline values: CDR1 GTSNPN, CDR2 SVGIG (reference sequence). The CDR3: CAWSSGTKTQYF. The CDR3 nucleotides read TGTGCCTGGAGTAGCGGGACGAAGACCCAGTACTTC.

This sequence joins TRBV9 and TRBJ1-2; perhaps TRBD1 as D (5 bases). The CDR3 loop spans 15 amino acids. V gave up 3 bases and J gave up 5 bases, with 17 bases separating them. Germline V gives CDR1 SGDLS, CDR2 YYNGEE. The CDR3 reads CASSANEDSRYGYTF. CDR3 sequence (DNA): TGTGCCAGCAGCGCTAACGAAGACAGTAGGTATGGCTACACCTTC.

The genes are TRBV27 and TRBJ1-2, with 7 nucleotides matching TRBD1. From germline, CDR1 is MNHEY and CDR2 SMNVEV (reference sequence). This CDR3 is 15 amino acids long. J gave up 5 bases and V 6 bases, and 12 bases lay outside the gene matches. The CDR3 protein is CASRLYDRDEYGYTF. In DNA form, the CDR3 reads TGTGCCAGCAGACTATATGACAGGGACGAATATGGCTACACCTTC.

The rearrangement joins TRBV29-1 to TRBJ2-6, with D possibly TRBD1 on 6 matching bases. The CDR3 contains 14 residues. The germline gives CDR1 SQVTM, CDR2 ANQGSEA. V was clipped by 6 bases and J by 1 base, with 10 bases between them. CDR3 sequence (DNA): TGCAGCGTAAATACAGGGTCTGGGGCCAACGTCCTGACTTTC. Its protein is CSVNTGSGANVLTF.

J is TRBJ1-2 and V is TRBV18, with 7 bases lining up with TRBD1. The ends lost 3 bases at V and 0 bases at J; junction bases unmatched: 10. CDR3 length: 17 residues. The germline V gene encodes CDR1 KGHSH and CDR2 LQKENI. The CDR3 coding sequence is TGTGCCAGCTCACCTACCTCGGACAGGACTACTAACTATGGCTACACCTTC. Protein sequence: CASSPTSDRTTNYGYTF. The full variable domain, completed using reference TRBV18 and TRBJ1-2, is NAGVMQNPRHLVRRRGQEARLRCSPMKGHSHVYWYRQLPEEGLKFMVYLQKENIIDESGMPKERFSAEFPKEGPSILRIQQVVRGDSAAYFCASSPTSDRTTNYGYTFGSGTRLTVV.

This clone was found once. The chain combines TRBV30 with TRBJ1-5; D is perhaps TRBD1 (5 bases). Trimming stripped 5 bases from V and 6 bases from J, with 17 bases between. CDR1 GTSNPN and CDR2 SVGIG come from the germline V gene (reference sequence). The CDR3 covers 14 residues. CDR3 in DNA: TGTGCCTGGGGATCCGGGGGAGGCGGTCAGCCCCAGCATTTT. Translated: CAWGSGGGGQPQHF.

The CDR3 bases are TGTGCCAGCAGCCCCTGGACAGGGACGAGGGATACGCAGTATTTT. Translating gives CASSPWTGTRDTQYF. The chain employs TRBV7-8 and TRBJ2-3, with TRBD1 matching over 8 bases. The germline CDR1 and CDR2 sequences are SGHVS and FQNEAQ. This CDR3 has 15 amino acids. Trimming removed 5 bases from V and 6 bases from J; junction bases left unmatched: 10.

The rearrangement links TRBV6-5 to TRBJ2-7, with TRBD2 as a possible D gene (5 bases). The CDR3 covers 10 residues. V was shortened by 11 bases and J by 2 bases, with 7 bases between the two germline ends. Germline V CDR1 and CDR2: MNHEY, SVGAGI. The CDR3 protein is CAAGAYEQYF. CDR3 nucleotide sequence: TGTGCCGCCGGGGCCTACGAGCAGTACTTC.

The chain is built from TRBV7-2 and TRBJ1-4, with TRBD1 matching over 7 bases. J gave up 5 bases and V 5 bases, and 8 bases lay outside the gene matches. In germline, CDR1 is SGHTA, CDR2 FQGNSA. The CDR3 spans 15 residues. This CDR3 reads CASSLRQGGNEKLFF. The CDR3 region has the DNA TGTGCCAGCAGCCTGAGACAGGGTGGGAATGAAAAACTGTTTTTT.

V and J are TRBV7-9 and TRBJ1-3; D gene uncertain. V lost 0 bases and J lost 4, with 4 bases in between. CDR1 SEHNR and CDR2 FQNEAQ come from the germline V gene (reference sequence). The CDR3 runs to 13 residues. CDR3: CASSLALGNTIYF. The CDR3 DNA sequence: TGTGCCAGCAGCTTAGCTCTGGGAAACACCATATATTTT.

V is TRBV5-1 and J is TRBJ2-5; 16 positions match TRBD2. Trimming cost V 4 bases and J 5 bases; bases outside gene matches: 5. The CDR3 totals 16 residues. Germline CDR1 SGHRS, CDR2 YFSETQ. This chain's CDR3 is CASSTGTSGGEETQYF. The CDR3 nucleotides are TGCGCCAGCAGCACCGGGACTAGCGGGGGGGAGGAGACCCAGTACTTC. Looking up the rest from reference TRBV5-1 and TRBJ2-5 gives the full variable domain: KAGVTQTPRYLIKTRGQQVTLSCSPISGHRSVSWYQQTPGQGLQFLFEYFSETQRNKGNFPGRFSGRQFSNSRSEMNVSTLELGDSALYLCASSTGTSGGEETQYFGPGTRLLVL.

This clone was observed a handful of times. V and J are TRBV5-5 and TRBJ2-7, with TRBD2 matching 13 bases. The J segment lost 4 bases and the V segment lost 0 bases, leaving 1 base of the junction unmatched. The CDR3 contains 15 residues. The germline V gene has CDR1 SGHKS and CDR2 YYEKEE (reference sequence). The CDR3 region has the DNA TGTGCCAGCAGCTTGGGGACTAGCGGGAGTTACGAGCAGTACTTC. Protein sequence: CASSLGTSGSYEQYF. The whole variable domain, remainder taken from reference TRBV5-5 and TRBJ2-7, is DAGVTQSPTHLIKTRGQQVTLRCSPISGHKSVSWYQQVLGQGPQFIFQYYEKEERGRGNFPDRFSARQFPNYSSELNVNALLLGDSALYLCASSLGTSGSYEQYFGPGTRLTVT.

The J gene is TRBJ1-1, the V gene TRBV9, with TRBD1 as a possible D gene (5 bases). Germline CDR1 SGDLS, CDR2 YYNGEE. V shed 0 bases and J shed 11 bases, with 17 bases lying between them. This CDR3 spans 14 amino acids. The CDR3 nucleotides read TGTGCCAGCAGCGTAGAGGTCGTGGGGGGATGGGCTTTCTTT. This gives the protein CASSVEVVGGWAFF.

This chain uses TRBV6-2 or TRBV6-3 with TRBJ2-5; D call uncertain. The germline CDR1 and CDR2 sequences are MNHEY and SVGEGT. The CDR3 runs 12 residues. The V end was cut by 5 bases, the J end by 5 bases, with 9 bases between. CDR3 DNA: TGTGCCAGCAGTAGAAATCGGGAGACCCAGTACTTC. This translates into CASSRNRETQYF.

This chain links TRBV12-3 or TRBV12-4 with TRBJ1-1, with a weak D call TRBD1 (6 bases). V was trimmed by 5 bases and J by 1 base, leaving 8 bases between them. The CDR3 extends over 13 amino acids. The CDR3, as DNA: TGTGCCAGCAGTGGACAGCCGAACACTGAAGCTTTCTTT. This encodes CASSGQPNTEAFF.

The rearrangement uses TRBV27 and TRBJ2-3; 10 nucleotides agree with TRBD2. Unmatched junction bases numbered 5, after V lost 5 bases and J lost 0 bases. The CDR3 loop spans 16 amino acids. The germline V gene encodes CDR1 MNHEY and CDR2 SMNVEV (reference sequence). CDR3 amino acids: CASSPLAGGSTDTQYF. The DNA of the CDR3 is TGTGCCAGCAGTCCTTTAGCGGGGGGCAGCACAGATACGCAGTATTTT.